What follows are 26 T cell receptor gamma chains derived from one specimen sequenced in a study of Vδ1+ human thymocytes. Their recognized antigens are unknown. Overall study findings and caveats: Thymic TRG and TRD repertoires appeared highly polyclonal, with Gaussian CDR3 length distributions.

The template was reverse-transcribed extracted RNA. Pooled V-gene forward primers with one constant-region reverse primer generated the CDR3 amplicons by multiplex PCR. TCRdb called clones from the multiplex PCR reads again using CATT. The data contain roughly 11,000 gamma-chain clones, about 47% of them singletons. Source material: Vdelta1+ gamma-delta thymocytes from the thymus. Subset defined: FACS-sorted CD3+ TCRalphabeta- TCRVdelta1+ TCRVdelta2- thymocytes. Every receptor here comes from a boy under three years old who had congenital heart surgery.

Here the J gene is TRGJ1 or TRGJ2 and the V gene is not called. The CDR3 has 13 amino acids. DNA of the CDR3: TGTGCCACTTCCGTTCTTTGGTATTATAAGAAACTCTTT. It specifies CATSVLWYYKKLF.

Concerning this clone itself: Other nucleotide sequences from this sample produce the same CDR3. The chain is built from TRGV4 and TRGJ1 or TRGJ2. The J gene was missing in TCRdb and was found by matching the end of the DNA to germline. CDR3 size: 11 residues. The V and J ends lost 5 bases and 7 bases, in that order; junction bases with no gene match: 5. Germline-derived CDR1 and CDR2 are EGSTGY and YDSYTSSV. This chain's CDR3 is CATWVGYKKLF. The CDR3 bases are TGTGCCACCTGGGTAGGCTATAAGAAACTCTTT.

The chain employs TRGV9 and TRGJ1 or TRGJ2. The ends lost 3 bases at V and 14 bases at J; junction bases unmatched: 4. Looked up from germline, CDR1 is GITISATS and CDR2 is ISYDGTV (reference sequence). This CDR3 is built from 9 residues. The CDR3 coding sequence is TGTGCCTTGTGGGAGCACCAACTCTTT. It encodes CALWEHQLF.

About this clone itself: Other DNA sequences from this sample encode an identical CDR3 as well. The V and J genes are TRGV4 and TRGJ1 or TRGJ2. Trimming removed 0 bases from V and 7 bases from J; junction bases left unmatched: 3. From germline, CDR1 is EGSTGY and CDR2 YDSYTSSV. This CDR3 spans 12 amino acids. The CDR3 loop is CATWDGPYKKLF. The CDR3 DNA follows: TGTGCCACCTGGGATGGGCCCTATAAGAAACTCTTT.

This clone came up a few times. V usage is TRGV9 and J usage is TRGJ1 or TRGJ2. No J gene was available from TCRdb, and it was assigned here by a germline match of the DNA. Germline V gene lookup returns CDR1 GITISATS and CDR2 ISYDGTV (reference sequence). The CDR3 runs to 15 residues. Unmatched junction bases numbered 9, after V lost 1 base and J lost 3 bases. As DNA, the CDR3 is TGTGCCTTGTGGGAGGTCACCCACCTTTATTATAAGAAACTCTTT. It translates to CALWEVTHLYYKKLF.

The rearrangement joins TRGV4 to TRGJ1 or TRGJ2. TCRdb does not report a J gene; here it was assigned by matching the DNA to germline references. In germline, CDR1 is EGSTGY, CDR2 YDSYTSSV. Trimming at V came to 2 bases and at J to 3 bases, leaving 4 bases not matched to a gene. There are 13 residues in the CDR3. The CDR3 sequence is CATWDATYYKKLF. CDR3 sequence (DNA): TGTGCCACCTGGGATGCCACTTATTATAAGAAACTCTTT.

With the J gene uncalled, the V gene is TRGV3. This CDR3 contains 13 residues. The germline gives CDR1 VTNTFY, CDR2 YDVSTARD (reference sequence). The CDR3 loop reads CATWDRLVEYKLF. In DNA form, the CDR3 reads TGTGCCACCTGGGACAGGCTGGTAGAGTATAAACTCTTT.

The chain couples TRGV3 to TRGJ1 or TRGJ2. TCRdb does not report a J gene; here it was assigned by matching the DNA to germline references. The germline V gene encodes CDR1 VTNTFY and CDR2 YDVSTARD (reference sequence). V lost 5 bases, J lost 8 bases, and 6 bases stayed unmatched. The CDR3 consists of 11 residues. The CDR3 region has the DNA TGTGCCACCTGGGGACGAAATAAGAAACTCTTT. Its protein is CATWGRNKKLF.

This clone is a singleton in its sample. The rearrangement links TRGV5 to TRGJ1 or TRGJ2. The J gene was not available in TCRdb and was assigned here by matching the DNA to germline segments. The CDR3 is 11 residues long. Germline CDR1 VINAFY, CDR2 YDVSNSKD. The V and J ends lost 1 base and 9 bases, in that order; junction bases with no gene match: 3. CDR3 loop: CATWDRPKKLF. The CDR3 region has the DNA TGTGCCACCTGGGACAGACCTAAGAAACTCTTT.

V gene TRGV4 combines with J gene TRGJ1 or TRGJ2. No J gene is reported in TCRdb; it was inferred here by comparing the DNA with germline. The CDR3 is 16 amino acids. CDR1 and CDR2 from the germline V gene are EGSTGY and YDSYTSSV. The V segment lost 0 bases and the J segment 4 bases; nucleotides outside the gene matches: 12. CDR3 loop: CATWDGPGSSYYKKLF. For the CDR3, the DNA is TGTGCCACCTGGGATGGGCCGGGGTCCTCGTATTATAAGAAACTCTTT.

This clone has only a few counts. The chain joins TRGV3 to TRGJP2. The CDR3 totals 16 residues. Trimming removed 0 bases from V and 0 bases from J; junction bases left unmatched: 4. Germline CDR1 and CDR2: VTNTFY and YDVSTARD (reference sequence). CDR3 DNA sequence: TGTGCCACCTGGGACAGGCACGATAGTAGTGATTGGATCAAGACGTTT. It encodes CATWDRHDSSDWIKTF.

The chain recombines TRGV5 with TRGJ1 or TRGJ2. V trimming: 0 bases; J trimming: 3 bases; junction bases outside the gene matches: 8. CDR1 is VINAFY, CDR2 YDVSNSKD, per germline. CDR3 length: 15 residues. CDR3 residues: CATWDRRRSYYKKLF. The CDR3 DNA is TGTGCCACCTGGGACAGGCGGCGTAGTTATTATAAGAAACTCTTT.

V and J are TRGV9 and TRGJ1 or TRGJ2. Trimming removed 0 bases from V and 7 bases from J; junction bases left unmatched: 6. The length of the CDR3 is 13 residues. CDR1 and CDR2 from the germline V gene are GITISATS and ISYDGTV (reference sequence). The CDR3 DNA sequence: TGTGCCTTGTGGGAGGTGCCCCCCTATAAGAAACTCTTT. Translation gives CALWEVPPYKKLF.

This chain connects TRGV5 to TRGJ1 or TRGJ2. The ends lost 2 bases at V and 8 bases at J; junction bases unmatched: 3. This CDR3 is 11 amino acids long. The germline gives CDR1 VINAFY, CDR2 YDVSNSKD. The CDR3: CATWDTHKKLF. CDR3 nucleotide sequence: TGTGCCACCTGGGACACTCATAAGAAACTCTTT.

The J gene is TRGJ1 or TRGJ2, the V gene TRGV8. The J gene is not listed in TCRdb, so it was assigned here from a DNA match to germline. From germline, CDR1 is VENAVY and CDR2 YDSYNSRV. The CDR3 runs to 12 residues. The V segment lost 4 bases and the J segment 7 bases; nucleotides outside the gene matches: 7. CDR3 nucleotides: TGTGCCACCTGGGAGGGGGGGTATAAGAAACTCTTT. Encoded protein: CATWEGGYKKLF.

This chain connects TRGV4 to TRGJP2. Here the J gene came from matching the DNA to germline, since TCRdb omits it. V was clipped by 4 bases and J by 0 bases; unmatched bases: 14. The CDR3 has 18 amino acids. From germline, CDR1 is EGSTGY and CDR2 YDSYTSSV. This chain's CDR3 is CATWDRPDLYSSDWIKTF. The CDR3, as DNA: TGTGCCACCTGGGACAGGCCGGATCTATATAGTAGTGATTGGATCAAGACGTTT.

Here the J gene is TRGJ1 or TRGJ2 and the V gene is not called. CDR3 length: 11 residues. DNA of the CDR3: TGTGCCTCCTGGGACAGGCTCGTTATACTCTTT. Amino acids: CASWDRLVILF.

The chain is built from TRGV2 and TRGJ1 or TRGJ2. TCRdb leaves out the J gene; it was filled in here by matching the DNA to germline. J gave up 3 bases and V 5 bases, and 13 bases lay outside the gene matches. CDR3 length equals 15 residues. Germline V lookup: CDR1 EGSNGY, CDR2 YDSYNSKV. This chain's CDR3 is CATWAYPACYYKKLF. CDR3 nucleotides: TGTGCCACCTGGGCCTACCCCGCGTGTTATTATAAGAAACTCTTT.

V usage is TRGV3 and J usage is TRGJ1 or TRGJ2. TCRdb records no J gene; here it was assigned by comparing the DNA to germline. CDR3 length: 14 amino acids. After removal of 3 bases from V and 4 bases from J, the junction contained 9 bases not matched to a gene. CDR1 and CDR2 (germline): VTNTFY, YDVSTARD (reference sequence). The CDR3 DNA follows: TGTGCCACCTGGGACTGGCGGGACTATTATAAGAAACTCTTT. Its protein is CATWDWRDYYKKLF.

This clone has more than one count but fewer than ten. Other nucleotide sequences from this sample produce the same CDR3. The V gene is TRGV3, the J gene TRGJ1 or TRGJ2. TCRdb records no J gene; here it was assigned by comparing the DNA to germline. V dropped 3 bases and J dropped 0; count of bases not matched to a gene: 5. In germline, CDR1 is VTNTFY, CDR2 YDVSTARD (reference sequence). The CDR3 consists of 14 residues. DNA of the CDR3: TGTGCCACCTGGGACTCAACGAATTATTATAAGAAACTCTTT. It encodes CATWDSTNYYKKLF.

The rearrangement uses TRGV3 and TRGJ1 or TRGJ2. As TCRdb names no J gene, one was assigned here on the basis of a DNA match to germline. The germline V gene encodes CDR1 VTNTFY and CDR2 YDVSTARD (reference sequence). V dropped 6 bases and J dropped 1; count of bases not matched to a gene: 3. The length of the CDR3 is 12 residues. The CDR3 reads CATWINYYKKLF. CDR3 DNA sequence: TGTGCCACCTGGATCAATTATTATAAGAAACTCTTT.

J is TRGJ1 or TRGJ2 and V is TRGV3. Assignment of the J gene here rests on matching the DNA to germline, because TCRdb gives none. This CDR3 has 15 residues. Trimming took 0 bases from V and 3 from J; bases not matched to a gene: 8. Germline CDR1 reads VTNTFY; CDR2 reads YDVSTARD (reference sequence). The CDR3 loop is CATWDRRRVYYKKLF. The DNA of the CDR3 is TGTGCCACCTGGGACAGGCGGAGGGTTTATTATAAGAAACTCTTT.

The rearrangement uses TRGV3 and TRGJ1 or TRGJ2. TCRdb gives no J gene; it was assigned here by matching the DNA to germline. The CDR3 loop spans 16 amino acids. Germline CDR1 reads VTNTFY; CDR2 reads YDVSTARD (reference sequence). V lost 0 bases and J lost 7; bases outside the gene matches: 15. This CDR3 is CATWDRLTGLRYKKLF. The CDR3, as DNA: TGTGCCACCTGGGACAGGCTTACGGGACTTCGGTATAAGAAACTCTTT.

Note on this clone: One end of the junction fails to match germline, which may point to a read error. The rearrangement links TRGV5 to TRGJ1 or TRGJ2. The CDR3 covers 14 residues. The V gene's germline CDR1 is VINAFY and CDR2 YDVSNSKD. The CDR3 nucleotides read TGTGCCACCTGGGACAGGCGATGTTGGTATAAGAAACTATTT. Translation gives CATWDRRCWYKKLF.

This clone was counted between two and nine times. The V call is TRGV9, the J call TRGJ1 or TRGJ2. CDR1 GITISATS and CDR2 ISYDGTV come from the germline V gene (reference sequence). This CDR3 contains 16 residues. After removal of 3 bases from V and 0 bases from J, the junction contained 11 bases not matched to a gene. The CDR3 reads CALWETHPWNYYKKLF. CDR3 in DNA: TGTGCCTTGTGGGAGACCCACCCCTGGAATTATTATAAGAAACTCTTT.

This clone came up a few times. This chain joins TRGV5 and TRGJ1 or TRGJ2. The V and J ends lost 0 bases and 1 base, in that order; junction bases with no gene match: 6. Germline V CDR1 and CDR2: VINAFY, YDVSNSKD. The CDR3 contains 15 residues. CDR3 region: CATWDRPPNYYKKLF. The CDR3 DNA sequence: TGTGCCACCTGGGACAGGCCTCCCAATTATTATAAGAAACTCTTT.